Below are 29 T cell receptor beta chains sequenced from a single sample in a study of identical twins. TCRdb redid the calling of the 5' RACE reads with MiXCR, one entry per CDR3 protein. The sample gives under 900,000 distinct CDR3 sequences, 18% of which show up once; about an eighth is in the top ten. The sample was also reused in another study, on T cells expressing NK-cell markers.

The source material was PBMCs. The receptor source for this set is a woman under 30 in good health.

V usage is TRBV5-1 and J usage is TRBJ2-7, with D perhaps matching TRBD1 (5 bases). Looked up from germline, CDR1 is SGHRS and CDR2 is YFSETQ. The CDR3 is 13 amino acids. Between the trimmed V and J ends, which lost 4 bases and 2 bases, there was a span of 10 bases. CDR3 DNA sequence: TGCGCCAGCAGCCAAGACAGTACCTACGAGCAGTACTTC. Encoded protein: CASSQDSTYEQYF. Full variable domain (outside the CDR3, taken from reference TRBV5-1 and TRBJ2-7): KAGVTQTPRYLIKTRGQQVTLSCSPISGHRSVSWYQQTPGQGLQFLFEYFSETQRNKGNFPGRFSGRQFSNSRSEMNVSTLELGDSALYLCASSQDSTYEQYFGPGTRLTVT.

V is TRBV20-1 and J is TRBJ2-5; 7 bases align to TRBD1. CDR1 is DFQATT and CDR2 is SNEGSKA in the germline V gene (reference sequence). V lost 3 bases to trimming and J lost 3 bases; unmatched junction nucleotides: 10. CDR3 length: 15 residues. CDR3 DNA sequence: TGCAGTGCTAGCAGACAGGGATTGGGCGAAGAGACCCAGTACTTC. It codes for CSASRQGLGEETQYF.

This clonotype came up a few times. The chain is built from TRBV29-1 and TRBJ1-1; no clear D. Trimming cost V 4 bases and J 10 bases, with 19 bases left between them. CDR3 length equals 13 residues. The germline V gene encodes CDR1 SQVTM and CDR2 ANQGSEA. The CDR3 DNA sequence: TGCAGCGTTGTTTTAACTGGCGCTGAATTAGCTTTCTTT. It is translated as CSVVLTGAELAFF.

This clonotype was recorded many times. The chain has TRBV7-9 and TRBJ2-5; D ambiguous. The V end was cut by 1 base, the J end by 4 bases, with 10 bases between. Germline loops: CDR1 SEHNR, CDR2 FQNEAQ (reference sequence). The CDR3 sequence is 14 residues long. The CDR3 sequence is CASSLGLEVETQYF. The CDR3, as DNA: TGTGCCAGCAGCTTAGGACTTGAGGTAGAGACCCAGTACTTC.

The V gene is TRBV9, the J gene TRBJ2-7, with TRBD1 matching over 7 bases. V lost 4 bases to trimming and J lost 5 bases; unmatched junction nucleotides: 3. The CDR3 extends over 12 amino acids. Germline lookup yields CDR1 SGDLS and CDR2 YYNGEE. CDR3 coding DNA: TGTGCCAGCAGCCGAGGGGGCCACGAGCAGTACTTC. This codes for CASSRGGHEQYF.

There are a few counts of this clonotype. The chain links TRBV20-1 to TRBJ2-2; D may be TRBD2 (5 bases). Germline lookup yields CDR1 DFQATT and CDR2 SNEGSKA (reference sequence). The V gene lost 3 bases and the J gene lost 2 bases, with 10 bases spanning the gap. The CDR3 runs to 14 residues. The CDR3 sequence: CSARYSGNTGELFF. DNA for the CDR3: TGCAGTGCTAGGTACAGCGGAAACACCGGGGAGCTGTTTTTT.

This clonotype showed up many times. DNA for the CDR3: TGCAGTGCTAGAGATGGACTAGCGGGACCCCACGAGCAGTACTTC. Its translation is CSARDGLAGPHEQYF. This sequence joins TRBV20-1 and TRBJ2-7; TRBD2 agrees at 12 bases. The germline gives CDR1 DFQATT, CDR2 SNEGSKA (reference sequence). This CDR3 has 15 residues. V shed 0 bases, J shed 5 bases, and the junction held 5 bases outside the gene matches.

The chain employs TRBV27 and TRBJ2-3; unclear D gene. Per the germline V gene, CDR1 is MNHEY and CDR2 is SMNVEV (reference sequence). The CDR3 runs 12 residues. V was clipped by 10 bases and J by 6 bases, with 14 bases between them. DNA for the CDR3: TGTGCCAAACGGACCGTTTCGGATACGCAGTATTTT. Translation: CAKRTVSDTQYF.

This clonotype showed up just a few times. Here the CDR3 DNA reads TGTGCCAGCAGTTTGGGAGGGGGCGCAGACTATGGCTACACCTTC. Translated, it gives CASSLGGGADYGYTF. This chain links TRBV12-3 or TRBV12-4 with TRBJ1-2, with 7 positions matching TRBD1. Trimming at V came to 3 bases and at J to 3 bases, leaving 7 bases not matched to a gene. The length of the CDR3 is 15 residues.

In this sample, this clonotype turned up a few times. The CDR3 DNA reads TGTGCCAGCAGCTTGTATTGGCCAGGGGGCTTGAACACTGAAGCTTTCTTT. This gives the protein CASSLYWPGGLNTEAFF. This sequence joins TRBV5-6 and TRBJ1-1; 8 bases are a match to TRBD1. CDR1 and CDR2 from the germline V gene are SGHDT and YYEEEE. With V trimmed by 1 base and J by 0 bases, 8 bases remained unmatched. The CDR3 loop spans 17 amino acids. The variable domain in full, with the rest retrieved from reference TRBV5-6 and TRBJ1-1, is DAGVTQSPTHLIKTRGQQVTLRCSPKSGHDTVSWYQQALGQGPQFIFQYYEEEERQRGNFPDRFSGHQFPNYSSELNVNALLLGDSALYLCASSLYWPGGLNTEAFFGQGTRLTVV.

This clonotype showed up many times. The CDR3 DNA reads as TGCAGTGCTAGGAAGGCTAGCACAGATACGCAGTATTTT. Encoded protein: CSARKASTDTQYF. The rearrangement joins TRBV20-1 to TRBJ2-3; D is ambiguous. V gave up 3 bases and J gave up 0 bases, with 7 bases separating them. Per germline, CDR1 DFQATT and CDR2 SNEGSKA (reference sequence). The CDR3 spans 13 residues.

The CDR3 region has the DNA TGCAGCACCTCCTGGGGGCTCAACTATGGCTACACCTTC. Encoded protein: CSTSWGLNYGYTF. The chain couples TRBV29-1 to TRBJ1-2; weak D call: TRBD1 (6 bases). This CDR3 contains 13 residues. Germline V gene lookup returns CDR1 SQVTM and CDR2 ANQGSEA. V shed 8 bases and J shed 2 bases, with 15 bases lying between them.

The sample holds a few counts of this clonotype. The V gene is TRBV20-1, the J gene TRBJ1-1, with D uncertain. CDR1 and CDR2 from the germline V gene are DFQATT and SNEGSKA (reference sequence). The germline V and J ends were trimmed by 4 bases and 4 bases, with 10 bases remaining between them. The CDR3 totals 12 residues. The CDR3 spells CSATREVTEAFF. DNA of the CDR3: TGCAGTGCTACCCGGGAGGTCACTGAAGCTTTCTTT.

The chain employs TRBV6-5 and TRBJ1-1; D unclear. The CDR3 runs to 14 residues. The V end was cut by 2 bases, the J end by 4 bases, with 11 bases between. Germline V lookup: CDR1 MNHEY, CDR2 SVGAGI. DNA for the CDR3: TGTGCCAGCAGTTACGGCCTCCCCCCCACTGAAGCTTTCTTT. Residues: CASSYGLPPTEAFF.

CDR3 DNA sequence: TGCGCCAGCAGCTCCGAGGGGGGGCAGCCCGATACGCAGTATTTT. This translates into CASSSEGGQPDTQYF. The V and J genes are TRBV5-1 and TRBJ2-3; a weak D match, TRBD2 (7 bases). The CDR3 consists of 15 residues. The germline V gene has CDR1 SGHRS and CDR2 YFSETQ. Trimming pared 3 bases from V and 6 bases from J, leaving 17 bases between.

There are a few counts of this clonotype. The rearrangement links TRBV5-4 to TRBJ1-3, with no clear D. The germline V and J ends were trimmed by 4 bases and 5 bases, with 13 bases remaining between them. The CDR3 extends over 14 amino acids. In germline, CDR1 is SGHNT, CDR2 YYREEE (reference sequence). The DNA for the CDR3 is TGTGCCAGCAGCCAAGACACCCGAAGAAACACCATATATTTT. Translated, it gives CASSQDTRRNTIYF.

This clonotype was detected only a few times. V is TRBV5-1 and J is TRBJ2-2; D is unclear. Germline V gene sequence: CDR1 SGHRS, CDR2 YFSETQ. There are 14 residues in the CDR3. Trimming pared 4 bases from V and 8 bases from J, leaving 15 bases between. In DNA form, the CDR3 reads TGCGCCAGCAGCGCCTCATCAACACCAGGGGAGCTGTTTTTT. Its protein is CASSASSTPGELFF. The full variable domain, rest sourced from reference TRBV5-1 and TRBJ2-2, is KAGVTQTPRYLIKTRGQQVTLSCSPISGHRSVSWYQQTPGQGLQFLFEYFSETQRNKGNFPGRFSGRQFSNSRSEMNVSTLELGDSALYLCASSASSTPGELFFGEGSRLTVL.

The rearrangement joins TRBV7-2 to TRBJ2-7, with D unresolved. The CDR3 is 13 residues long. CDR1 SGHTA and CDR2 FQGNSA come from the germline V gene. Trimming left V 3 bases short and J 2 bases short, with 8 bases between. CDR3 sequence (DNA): TGTGCCAGCAGCTTCAGTTCTACCTACGAGCAGTACTTC. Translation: CASSFSSTYEQYF.

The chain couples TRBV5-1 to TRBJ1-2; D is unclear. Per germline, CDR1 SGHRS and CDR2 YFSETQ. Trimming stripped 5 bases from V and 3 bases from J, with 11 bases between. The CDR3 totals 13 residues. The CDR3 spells CASRHTVDYGYTF. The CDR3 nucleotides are TGCGCCAGCAGACATACGGTAGACTATGGCTACACCTTC.

The chain's CDR3 is CASSGGQRVGADTQYF. The CDR3 DNA follows: TGTGCCAGCAGTGGTGGCCAACGAGTCGGGGCAGATACGCAGTATTTT. V and J are TRBV12-3 or TRBV12-4 and TRBJ2-3; perhaps TRBD2 as D (5 bases). This CDR3 is built from 16 residues. V was clipped by 5 bases and J by 4 bases, with 19 bases between them.

The CDR3, as DNA: TGTGCCAGCAGCTTAGGATCGGCGGTCTACGAGCAGTACTTC. It translates to CASSLGSAVYEQYF. The chain is built from TRBV11-2 and TRBJ2-7; D is unclear. The CDR3 totals 14 residues. V was trimmed by 1 base and J by 3 bases, leaving 10 bases between them. Germline assignment: CDR1 SGHAT and CDR2 FQNNGV.

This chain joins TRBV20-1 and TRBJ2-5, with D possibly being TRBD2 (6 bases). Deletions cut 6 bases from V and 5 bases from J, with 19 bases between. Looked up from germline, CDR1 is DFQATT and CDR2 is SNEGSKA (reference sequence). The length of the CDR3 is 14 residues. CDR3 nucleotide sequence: TGCAGTGCCCGACGGGGAGGAAGTCTGGAGACCCAGTACTTC. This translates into CSARRGGSLETQYF.

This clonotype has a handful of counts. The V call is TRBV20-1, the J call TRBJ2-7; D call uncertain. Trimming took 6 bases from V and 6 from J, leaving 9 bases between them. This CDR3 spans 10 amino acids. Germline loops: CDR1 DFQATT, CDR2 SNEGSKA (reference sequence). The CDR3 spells CSAVKGEQYF. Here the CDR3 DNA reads TGCAGTGCGGTCAAGGGCGAGCAGTACTTC.

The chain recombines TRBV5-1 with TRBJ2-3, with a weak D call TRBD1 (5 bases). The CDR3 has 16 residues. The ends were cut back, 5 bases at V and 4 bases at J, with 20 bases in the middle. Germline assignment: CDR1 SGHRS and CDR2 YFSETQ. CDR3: CASRPHLDIASDTQYF. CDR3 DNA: TGCGCCAGCAGACCTCACCTGGACATTGCGTCAGATACGCAGTATTTT.

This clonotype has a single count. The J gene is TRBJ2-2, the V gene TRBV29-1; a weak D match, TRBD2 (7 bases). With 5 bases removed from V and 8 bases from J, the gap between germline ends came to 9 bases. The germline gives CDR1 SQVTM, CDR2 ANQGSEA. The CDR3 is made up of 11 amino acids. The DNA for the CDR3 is TGCAGCGTTCGGGGGGCGGGGGAGCTGTTTTTT. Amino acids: CSVRGAGELFF.

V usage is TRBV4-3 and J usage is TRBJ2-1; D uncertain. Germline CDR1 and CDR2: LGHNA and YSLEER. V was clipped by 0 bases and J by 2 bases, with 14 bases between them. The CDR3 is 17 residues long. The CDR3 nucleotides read TGCGCCAGCAGCCAAGATGGGAATCGATTAGCCTACAATGAGCAGTTCTTC. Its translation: CASSQDGNRLAYNEQFF.

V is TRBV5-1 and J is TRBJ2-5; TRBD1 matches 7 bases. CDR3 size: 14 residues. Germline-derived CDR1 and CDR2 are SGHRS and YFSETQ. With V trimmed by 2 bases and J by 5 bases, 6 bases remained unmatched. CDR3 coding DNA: TGCGCCAGCAGCTTTTTACAGGGGACCGAGACCCAGTACTTC. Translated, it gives CASSFLQGTETQYF.

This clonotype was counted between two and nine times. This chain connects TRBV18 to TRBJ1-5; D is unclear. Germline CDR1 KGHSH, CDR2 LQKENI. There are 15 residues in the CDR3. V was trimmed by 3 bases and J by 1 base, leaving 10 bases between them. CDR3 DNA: TGTGCCAGCTCACCGACGAGCGGCAGCAATCAGCCCCAGCATTTT. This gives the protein CASSPTSGSNQPQHF. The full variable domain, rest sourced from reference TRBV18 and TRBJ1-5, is NAGVMQNPRHLVRRRGQEARLRCSPMKGHSHVYWYRQLPEEGLKFMVYLQKENIIDESGMPKERFSAEFPKEGPSILRIQQVVRGDSAAYFCASSPTSGSNQPQHFGDGTRLSIL.

CDR3 amino acids: CASSLGQGFNNEQFF. In DNA form, the CDR3 reads TGTGCCAGCAGCTTAGGCCAGGGCTTCAACAATGAGCAGTTCTTC. The chain employs TRBV7-9 and TRBJ2-1, with a weak D call TRBD1 (5 bases). This CDR3 is built from 15 residues. Germline lookup yields CDR1 SEHNR and CDR2 FQNEAQ (reference sequence). The V gene lost 1 base and the J gene lost 5 bases, with 12 bases spanning the gap.